A selection of T cell receptor beta chains follows, all from one sample in a study of neoadjuvant anti-PD-1 for oral cavity cancer. This table comes from immunoSEQ multiplex PCR, and its TCRdb copy is limited to in-frame clones, with some not included. The table has around 10,000 clones, around three fifths seen once. The source was tumor tissue, collected after nivolumab (anti-PD-1) treatment. The receptors originated from a person between 40 and 80 years old with oral cavity squamous cell carcinoma. Both conserved end residues are part of each CDR3. The D gene is left open where the match is weak. Not all rows give a size; the values are once, few, many and, for expanded clones, a class.

d_call	v_call	j_call	clone_size	cdr3_aa	cdr3_nt
TRBD2	TRBV5-4	TRBJ2-7	NA	CASSTLAGGFYEQYF	TGTGCCAGCAGCACACTAGCGGGGGGCTTTTACGAGCAGTACTTC
NA	TRBV19	TRBJ2-5	NA	CASSIGRLGTQYF	TGTGCCAGTAGTATAGGCAGACTCGGGACCCAGTACTTC
NA	TRBV4-1	TRBJ1-2	NA	CASSQEGRPGYTF	TGCGCCAGCAGCCAAGAAGGCAGGCCCGGCTACACCTTC
NA	TRBV10-1	TRBJ1-1	NA	CASSEIQGLPAFF	TGCGCCAGCAGTGAGATACAGGGTCTCCCTGCTTTCTTT
NA	TRBV13	TRBJ2-3	NA	CASSILAGASTDTQYF	TGTGCCAGCAGTATACTAGCAGGCGCTAGCACAGATACGCAGTATTTT
TRBD1	TRBV6-4	TRBJ1-6	NA	CASSVSPGTGDSPLHF	TGTGCCAGCAGTGTCAGCCCCGGGACAGGGGATTCACCCCTCCACTTT
NA	TRBV19	TRBJ2-1	NA	CASSIEDLSTPYRSSYNEQFF	TGTGCCAGTAGTATAGAAGACCTCTCTACCCCCTATAGGAGCTCCTACAATGAGCAGTTCTTC
TRBD1	TRBV13	TRBJ2-1	NA	CASSLGRQGWKNEQFF	TGTGCCAGCAGCTTAGGAAGACAGGGGTGGAAGAATGAGCAGTTCTTC
NA	TRBV7-7	TRBJ1-5	large	CASSFRTRRGNQPQHF	TGTGCCAGCAGCTTCCGGACAAGGAGAGGGAATCAGCCCCAGCATTTT
NA	TRBV9	TRBJ2-1	few	CASSVASRLSQSEQFF	TGTGCCAGCAGCGTAGCTTCCAGGCTCTCCCAGAGTGAGCAGTTCTTC
TRBD1	TRBV6-1	TRBJ2-1	NA	CASRYRTGTYEQFF	TGTGCCAGCAGGTACCGGACAGGGACCTACGAGCAGTTCTTC
NA	TRBV6-1	TRBJ1-1	NA	CASRSAGRLNTEAFF	TGTGCCAGCAGGTCGGCAGGGAGGTTGAACACTGAAGCTTTCTTT
TRBD1	TRBV6-6	TRBJ2-3	once	CASSWDRSTDTQYF	TGTGCCAGCAGCTGGGACAGAAGCACAGATACGCAGTATTTT
NA	TRBV15	TRBJ1-3	NA	CATSRVGGKNTIYF	TGTGCCACCAGCAGAGTCGGGGGGAAGAACACCATATATTTT
TRBD1	TRBV18	TRBJ1-5	NA	CASSSQGDQPQHF	TGTGCCAGCTCGTCACAGGGGGATCAGCCCCAGCATTTT
TRBD2	TRBV11-2	TRBJ2-7	NA	CASSFGGSGSYEQYF	TGTGCCAGCAGCTTCGGCGGGAGTGGGTCCTACGAGCAGTACTTC
NA	TRBV5-6	TRBJ2-3	few	CASSLDSPLDTQYF	TGTGCCAGCAGCTTGGACAGTCCGCTAGATACGCAGTATTTT
NA	TRBV6-1	TRBJ1-1	NA	CASSEYGGNTEAFF	TGTGCCAGCAGTGAATATGGGGGAAACACTGAAGCTTTCTTT
NA	TRBV28	TRBJ2-5	NA	CASSFTGHPSQETQYF	TGTGCCAGCAGTTTTACGGGACATCCAAGCCAAGAGACCCAGTACTTC
NA	TRBV11-2	TRBJ1-1	NA	CASSLNRLNTEAFF	TGTGCCAGCAGCTTAAACCGCTTGAACACTGAAGCTTTCTTT
TRBD1	TRBV2	TRBJ1-6	few	CASSGTGGATSPLHF	TGTGCCAGCAGTGGAACAGGGGGCGCAACCTCACCCCTCCACTTT
NA	TRBV7-6	TRBJ1-3	NA	CASSFSGNTIYF	TGTGCCAGCAGCTTCAGTGGAAACACCATATATTTT
NA	TRBV11-2	TRBJ1-1	NA	CASSLGGAKETEAFF	TGTGCCAGCAGCTTAGGAGGGGCGAAGGAGACTGAAGCTTTCTTT
TRBD2	TRBV5-1	TRBJ2-3	NA	CASSRGGTDTQYF	TGCGCCAGCTCCCGGGGGGGCACAGATACGCAGTATTTT
TRBD1	TRBV2	TRBJ2-7	NA	CASIGTGGREQYF	TGTGCCAGCATCGGGACAGGGGGTAGGGAGCAGTACTTC
NA	TRBV7-8	TRBJ2-1	NA	CASSLALNEQFF	TGTGCCAGCAGCTTAGCCCTCAATGAGCAGTTCTTC
TRBD2	TRBV9	TRBJ2-3	NA	CASSVAGGAVTDTQYF	TGTGCCAGCAGCGTAGCGGGGGGGGCGGTCACAGATACGCAGTATTTT
NA	TRBV28	TRBJ1-5	NA	CASSRTQGGAQHF	TGTGCCAGCAGTCGAACACAGGGTGGAGCCCAGCATTTT
TRBD2	TRBV5-1	TRBJ2-1	once	CASSLVPASGRNEQFF	TGCGCCAGCAGCTTGGTCCCCGCTAGCGGGAGAAATGAGCAGTTCTTC